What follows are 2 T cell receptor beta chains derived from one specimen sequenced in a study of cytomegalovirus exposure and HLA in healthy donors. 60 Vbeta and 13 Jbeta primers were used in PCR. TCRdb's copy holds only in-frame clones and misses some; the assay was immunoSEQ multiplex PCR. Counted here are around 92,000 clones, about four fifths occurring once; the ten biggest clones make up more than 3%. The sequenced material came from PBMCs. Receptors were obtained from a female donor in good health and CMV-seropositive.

The CDR3 sequence: CASSSLGQGRHEQYF. The CDR3 region has the DNA TGTGCCAGCAGTTCATTGGGACAGGGGCGCCACGAGCAGTACTTC. The gene calls are TRBV27 and TRBJ2-7, with 10 bases fitting TRBD1. The CDR3 consists of 15 residues. Germline CDR1 MNHEY, CDR2 SMNVEV (reference sequence). V lost 4 bases, J lost 5 bases, and 8 bases stayed unmatched.

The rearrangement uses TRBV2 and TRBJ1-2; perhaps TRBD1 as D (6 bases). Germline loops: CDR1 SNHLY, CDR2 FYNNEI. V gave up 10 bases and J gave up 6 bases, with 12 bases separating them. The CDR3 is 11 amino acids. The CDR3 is CATQGINGYTF. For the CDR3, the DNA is TGTGCCACCCAGGGGATCAATGGCTACACCTTC.